This T cell receptor beta chain was recovered during a study of T cells after posttransplantation cyclophosphamide. The study's findings and limits: Blood and skin or GI T cell repertoires showed limited TRB overlap.

J gave up 2 bases and V 4 bases, and 3 bases lay outside the gene matches. Germline-derived CDR1 and CDR2 are MDHEN and SYDVKM. The CDR3 runs 15 residues. The data were produced by immunoSEQ multiplex PCR, yet TCRdb's version contains in-frame clones alone and is incomplete. The sample shows about 12,000 clones, roughly 2% of them seen only once. This clone was picked up a small number of times. Its target is unknown. Cyclophosphamide on days +3 and +4 followed busulfan-fludarabine conditioning and a marrow graft. The material was PBMCs, obtained after allogeneic stem cell transplant with posttransplant cyclophosphamide. This clonotype originated in a male patient between 25 and 39 years old who received an allogeneic stem cell transplant from a related donor, was CMV-positive, and had no GVHD. Some T cells may have originated in the graft donor. This chain connects TRBV28 to TRBJ2-1, with 9 bases identical to TRBD2. CDR3 sequence (DNA): TGTGCCAGCAGTTCCCCTAGCGGGACCTACAATGAGCAGTTCTTC. Translation: CASSSPSGTYNEQFF. Using reference TRBV28 and TRBJ2-1 for the parts outside the CDR3, the full variable domain is DVKVTQSSRYLVKRTGEKVFLECVQDMDHENMFWYRQDPGLGLRLIYFSYDVKMKEKGDIPEGYSVSREKKERFSLILESASTNQTSMYLCASSSPSGTYNEQFFGPGTRLTVL.